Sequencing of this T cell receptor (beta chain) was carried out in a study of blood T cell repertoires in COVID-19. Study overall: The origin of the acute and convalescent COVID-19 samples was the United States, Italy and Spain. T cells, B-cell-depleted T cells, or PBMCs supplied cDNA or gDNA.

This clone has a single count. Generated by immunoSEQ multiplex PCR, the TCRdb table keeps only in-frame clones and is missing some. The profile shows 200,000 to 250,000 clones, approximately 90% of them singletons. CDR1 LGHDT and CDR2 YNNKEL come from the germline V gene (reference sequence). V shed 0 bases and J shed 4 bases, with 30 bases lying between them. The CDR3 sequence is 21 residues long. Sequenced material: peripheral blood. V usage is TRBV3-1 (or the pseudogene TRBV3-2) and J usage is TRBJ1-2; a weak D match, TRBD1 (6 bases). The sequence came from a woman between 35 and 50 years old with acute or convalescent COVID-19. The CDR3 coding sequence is TGTGCCAGCAGCCAAGATCTAAGTCAACTCTGGTGGGCCAGGGGCTCCTATGGCTACACCTTC. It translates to CASSQDLSQLWWARGSYGYTF.